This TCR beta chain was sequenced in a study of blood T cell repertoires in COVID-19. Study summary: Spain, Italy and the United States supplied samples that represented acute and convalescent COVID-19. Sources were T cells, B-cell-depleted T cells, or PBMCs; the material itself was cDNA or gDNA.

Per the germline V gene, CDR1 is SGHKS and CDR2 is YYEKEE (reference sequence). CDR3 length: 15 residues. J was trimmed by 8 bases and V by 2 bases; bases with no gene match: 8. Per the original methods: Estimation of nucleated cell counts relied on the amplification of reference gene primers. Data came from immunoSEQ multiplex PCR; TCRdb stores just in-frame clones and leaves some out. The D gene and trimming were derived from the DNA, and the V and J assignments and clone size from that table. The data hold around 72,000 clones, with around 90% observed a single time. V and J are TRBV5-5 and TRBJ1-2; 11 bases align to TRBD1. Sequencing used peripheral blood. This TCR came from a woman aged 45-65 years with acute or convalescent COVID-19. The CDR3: CASSFRGQGADGYTF. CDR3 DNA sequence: TGTGCCAGCAGCTTCCGAGGACAGGGGGCTGACGGCTACACCTTC.